Presented here are 27 T cell receptor beta chains from one specimen sequenced in a study of T-cell reconstitution after alpha-beta-depleted transplantation in children. A TCRbeta library incorporating unique molecular identifiers was prepared. In TCRdb, the PCR reads were re-called with MiXCR into one record per CDR3 protein. The sample has 350,000 to 400,000 distinct CDR3 sequences, just over 20% seen once. The source was PBMCs from the stem cell graft donor, collected from the stem cell graft. The receptors originated from a human donor who donated a stem cell graft to a child with acute myeloid leukemia.

There are a few counts of this clonotype. The chain recombines TRBV20-1 with TRBJ2-1; 7 bases line up with TRBD1. V dropped 6 bases and J dropped 9; count of bases not matched to a gene: 17. This CDR3 comprises 15 residues. Looked up from germline, CDR1 is DFQATT and CDR2 is SNEGSKA (reference sequence). Here the CDR3 reads CSARPTDRAKAEQFF. In DNA, the CDR3 is TGCAGTGCCCGACCCACCGACAGGGCAAAAGCTGAGCAGTTCTTC.

There are a few counts of this clonotype. This sequence joins TRBV20-1 and TRBJ2-3; 7 bases agree with TRBD1. Germline lookup yields CDR1 DFQATT and CDR2 SNEGSKA (reference sequence). The ends lost 6 bases at V and 6 bases at J; junction bases unmatched: 12. This CDR3 comprises 14 residues. The CDR3 loop is CSASSGQSWDTQYF. The CDR3, as DNA: TGCAGTGCATCCTCGGGACAGTCTTGGGATACGCAGTATTTT.

J is TRBJ1-3 and V is TRBV4-2; perhaps TRBD1 as D (6 bases). The CDR3 covers 19 residues. With 0 bases removed from V and 1 base from J, the gap between germline ends came to 19 bases. Germline CDR1 reads LGHNA; CDR2 reads YNFKEQ. The CDR3 region is CASSQEPQGLTFSGNTIYF. As DNA, the CDR3 is TGTGCCAGCAGCCAAGAGCCACAGGGACTCACCTTTTCTGGAAACACCATATATTTT.

This chain connects TRBV12-3 or TRBV12-4 to TRBJ2-5; weak D call: TRBD2 (6 bases). V was trimmed by 8 bases and J by 2 bases, leaving 21 bases between them. This CDR3 region has 16 residues. Written as DNA, the CDR3 is TGTGCCAGCTCATTCGTAGCGGCCCACGTACAAGAGACCCAGTACTTC. Its translation: CASSFVAAHVQETQYF.

A few counts support this clonotype. The rearrangement joins TRBV12-3 or TRBV12-4 to TRBJ2-5; the match to TRBD2 covers 8 bases. This CDR3 has 16 residues. V dropped 3 bases and J dropped 13; count of bases not matched to a gene: 19. The CDR3 DNA sequence: TGTGCCAGCAGTTTGAGCTCCGGGACTAGAGGTTTCCTCCCGTACTTC. Encoded protein: CASSLSSGTRGFLPYF.

There are a few counts of this clonotype. CDR3 loop: CASSQDHAGDTQYF. The CDR3 coding sequence is TGCGCCAGCAGCCAAGATCACGCCGGGGATACGCAGTATTTT. The rearrangement links TRBV4-3 to TRBJ2-3; D uncertain. From germline, CDR1 is LGHNA and CDR2 YSLEER. This CDR3 has 14 amino acids. Trimming stripped 0 bases from V and 6 bases from J, with 10 bases between.

This clonotype was picked up many times. The gene calls are TRBV20-1 and TRBJ2-3, with D unclear. V lost 1 base to trimming and J lost 1 base, with 15 bases between them. CDR3 length: 16 amino acids. Germline V gene data show CDR1 as DFQATT and CDR2 as SNEGSKA (reference sequence). The CDR3 DNA follows: TGCAGTGCTAGAGGGGGTAGTGGGCGCGGCACAGATACGCAGTATTTT. As protein: CSARGGSGRGTDTQYF.

This clonotype was recorded a few times. The CDR3 nucleotides are TGTGCCATAACCGGGACAGGGGATTACAATGAGCAGTTCTTC. Translated, it gives CAITGTGDYNEQFF. The V and J genes are TRBV6-5 and TRBJ2-1; the match to TRBD1 covers 10 bases. Germline CDR1 reads MNHEY; CDR2 reads SVGAGI. J gave up 4 bases and V 10 bases, and 7 bases lay outside the gene matches. The CDR3 is 14 residues long.

This chain connects TRBV24-1 to TRBJ2-3, with a possible D match to TRBD1 (6 bases). The germline V gene encodes CDR1 KGHDR and CDR2 SFDVKD. The ends were cut back, 5 bases at V and 0 bases at J, with 17 bases in the middle. This CDR3 has 17 residues. CDR3 DNA sequence: TGTGCCACCAGTGTAGGTAGGACAGCCTCTAGCACAGATACGCAGTATTTT. Translating gives CATSVGRTASSTDTQYF.

The chain couples TRBV6-5 to TRBJ1-2; a weak D match, TRBD1 (6 bases). V lost 0 bases and J lost 5, with 16 bases in between. Germline values: CDR1 MNHEY, CDR2 SVGAGI. This CDR3 has 16 residues. Here the CDR3 reads CASSYSGYTGNYGYTF. The DNA for the CDR3 is TGTGCCAGCAGTTACTCGGGGTATACAGGGAATTATGGCTACACCTTC.

This clonotype was counted a few times. This chain uses TRBV15 with TRBJ2-7, with D unresolved. Trimming pared 1 base from V and 6 bases from J, leaving 7 bases between. The V gene's germline CDR1 is LNHNV and CDR2 YYDKDF (reference sequence). The length of the CDR3 is 12 residues. The CDR3 sequence: CATSRGPAEQYF. CDR3 bases: TGTGCCACCAGCAGAGGACCCGCCGAGCAGTACTTC.

In its sample, this clonotype was seen many times. This CDR3 is CASSPAYEQYF. Written as DNA, the CDR3 is TGTGCCAGCAGCCCAGCCTACGAGCAGTACTTC. V and J are TRBV12-3 or TRBV12-4 and TRBJ2-7; no clear D. This CDR3 has 11 residues. With 6 bases removed from V and 2 bases from J, the gap between germline ends came to 5 bases.

This rearrangement joins TRBV9 to TRBJ2-1, with 14 bases matching TRBD2. The CDR3 contains 14 residues. CDR1 and CDR2 (germline): SGDLS, YYNGEE. Trimming cost V 4 bases and J 8 bases; bases outside gene matches: 2. CDR3 sequence (DNA): TGTGCCAGCAGCCCGGGACTAGCGGGAGATGAGCAGTTCTTC. It is translated as CASSPGLAGDEQFF.

This clonotype was counted only a few times. One end of the junction fails to match germline, which may point to a read error. The chain uses TRBV7-7 and TRBJ2-1, with D possibly called TRBD1 or TRBD2 (6 bases each). This CDR3 contains 15 residues. Looked up from germline, CDR1 is SSHAT and CDR2 is FNYEAQ (reference sequence). The DNA for the CDR3 is TGTGCTAGCAGCTTAGTGGAGGGGGCCTACAATGAGCAGTTCTTC. It yields the protein CASSLVEGAYNEQFF.

This chain joins TRBV20-1 and TRBJ2-7, with D possibly being TRBD1 or TRBD2 (5 bases each). Trimming took 6 bases from V and 4 from J, leaving 16 bases between them. Germline CDR1 is DFQATT and CDR2 is SNEGSKA (reference sequence). This CDR3 has 13 residues. CDR3 DNA sequence: TGCAGTGCCTCCGGGACGGACCTATACGAGCAGTACTTC. It translates to CSASGTDLYEQYF.

V gene TRBV10-2 combines with J gene TRBJ2-1, with 12 bases fitting TRBD2. The CDR3 sequence is 16 residues long. Losses at the gene ends were 3 bases for V and 7 bases for J; bases not matched to a gene: 7. The germline gives CDR1 WSHSY, CDR2 SAAADI. The DNA of the CDR3 is TGCGCCAGCAGTGACCCGACTAGCGGGAGTATAAATGAGCAGTTCTTC. It yields the protein CASSDPTSGSINEQFF.

This clonotype was observed a few times. The chain recombines TRBV12-3 or TRBV12-4 with TRBJ1-2, with D hard to call. V shed 2 bases and J shed 3 bases, with 4 bases lying between them. This CDR3 contains 12 residues. The CDR3 DNA is TGTGCCAGCAGTTTAACCGACTATGGCTACACCTTC. Residues: CASSLTDYGYTF.

This clonotype has a count of ten or more. The rearrangement joins TRBV20-1 to TRBJ1-5; D is perhaps TRBD1 (5 bases). The CDR3 runs 13 residues. Per germline, CDR1 DFQATT and CDR2 SNEGSKA (reference sequence). V shed 1 base and J shed 2 bases, with 6 bases lying between them. CDR3 sequence (DNA): TGCAGTGCTAGAGTGACAGGCAATCAGCCCCAGCATTTT. This codes for CSARVTGNQPQHF.

The chain combines TRBV20-1 with TRBJ1-2, with 7 positions matching TRBD1. CDR1 is DFQATT, CDR2 SNEGSKA, per germline (reference sequence). The V and J ends lost 5 bases and 4 bases, in that order; junction bases with no gene match: 1. The CDR3 is made up of 11 amino acids. CDR3 sequence (DNA): TGCAGTGCTGGGGACAGCTATGGCTACACCTTC. Protein sequence: CSAGDSYGYTF.

This clonotype came up a few times. This chain connects TRBV5-4 to TRBJ2-7; D is uncertain. With 4 bases removed from V and 6 bases from J, the gap between germline ends came to 20 bases. Per the germline V gene, CDR1 is SGHNT and CDR2 is YYREEE (reference sequence). The CDR3 extends over 15 amino acids. The CDR3 DNA follows: TGTGCCAGCAGCCCTACCCCGAGTCCCGACGGCGAGCAGTACTTC. Its translation: CASSPTPSPDGEQYF. Looking up the rest from reference TRBV5-4 and TRBJ2-7 gives the full variable domain: ETGVTQSPTHLIKTRGQQVTLRCSSQSGHNTVSWYQQALGQGPQFIFQYYREEENGRGNFPPRFSGLQFPNYSSELNVNALELDDSALYLCASSPTPSPDGEQYFGPGTRLTVT.

This clonotype appeared a few times. V gene TRBV4-3 combines with J gene TRBJ2-1, with 12 bases identical to TRBD2. This CDR3 has 17 amino acids. J was trimmed by 4 bases and V by 1 base; bases with no gene match: 5. The germline V gene has CDR1 LGHNA and CDR2 YSLEER. CDR3 sequence (DNA): TGCGCCAGCAGCCAAGGGGCCCTAGCGGGAGGGTACAATGAGCAGTTCTTC. This encodes CASSQGALAGGYNEQFF.

Only a few counts were recorded for this clonotype. This chain joins TRBV5-1 and TRBJ2-5; the match to TRBD1 covers 7 bases. Germline V gene sequence: CDR1 SGHRS, CDR2 YFSETQ. Trimming cost V 0 bases and J 1 base; bases outside gene matches: 6. The CDR3 runs to 16 residues. CDR3 bases: TGCGCCAGCAGCTTGGTGTCCGGGACAGTCCAAGAGACCCAGTACTTC. Translating gives CASSLVSGTVQETQYF.

The rearrangement joins TRBV10-3 to TRBJ2-3; 14 nucleotides align to TRBD2. The CDR3 has 20 residues. The trim removed 3 bases at V and 4 bases at J, leaving 15 bases unmatched. From germline, CDR1 is ENHRY and CDR2 SYGVKD. In DNA form, the CDR3 reads TGTGCCATCAGTGATCGAGGACTAGCGGGAGGTAGCGTTAAGGCAGATACGCAGTATTTT. It translates to CAISDRGLAGGSVKADTQYF.

This clonotype was counted between two and nine times. This chain uses TRBV20-1 with TRBJ2-3; 14 bases line up with TRBD2. Germline V gene sequence: CDR1 DFQATT, CDR2 SNEGSKA (reference sequence). V dropped 1 base and J dropped 4; count of bases not matched to a gene: 7. The CDR3 contains 17 residues. The CDR3 loop reads CSARGGGTSGSPDTQYF. Here the CDR3 DNA reads TGCAGTGCTAGAGGTGGGGGGACTAGCGGGAGTCCAGATACGCAGTATTTT.

This clonotype was detected many times. This chain connects TRBV12-3 or TRBV12-4 to TRBJ1-2, with D possibly matching TRBD1 (6 bases). The CDR3 has 12 residues. Deletions cut 4 bases from V and 7 bases from J, with 10 bases between. CDR3: CASSSGATGYTF. The CDR3 DNA sequence: TGTGCCAGCAGTTCAGGGGCGACTGGCTACACCTTC.

This clonotype has at least ten counts. The germline gene is not matched at one end of the junction; a read error may be the cause. The J gene is TRBJ2-7, the V gene TRBV28; 7 bases are a match to TRBD2. The CDR3 consists of 14 residues. Germline V gene data show CDR1 as MDHEN and CDR2 as SYDVKM. DNA for the CDR3: TGCGCCAGCAGCTTGAGAGCGGGACCCTACGAGCAGTACTTC. As protein: CASSLRAGPYEQYF.

V and J are TRBV2 and TRBJ1-4; D gene ambiguous. The V gene's germline CDR1 is SNHLY and CDR2 FYNNEI. The length of the CDR3 is 10 residues. Trimming stripped 3 bases from V and 7 bases from J, with 0 bases between. The CDR3 region is CASSDEKLFF. The CDR3 coding sequence is TGTGCCAGCAGTGATGAAAAACTGTTTTTT.